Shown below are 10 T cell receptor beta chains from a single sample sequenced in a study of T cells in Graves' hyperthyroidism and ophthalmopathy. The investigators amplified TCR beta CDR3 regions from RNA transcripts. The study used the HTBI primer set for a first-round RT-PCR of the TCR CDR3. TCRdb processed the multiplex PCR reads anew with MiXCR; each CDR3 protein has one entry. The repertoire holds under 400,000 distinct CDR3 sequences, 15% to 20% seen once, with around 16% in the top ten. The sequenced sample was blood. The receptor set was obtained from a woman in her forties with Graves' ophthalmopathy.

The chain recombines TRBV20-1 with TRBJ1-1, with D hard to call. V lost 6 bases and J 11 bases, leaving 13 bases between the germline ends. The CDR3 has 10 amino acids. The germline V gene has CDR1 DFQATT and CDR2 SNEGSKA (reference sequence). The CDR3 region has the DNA TGCAGTGCCTATTTTCCAAGGGCTTTCTTT. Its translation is CSAYFPRAFF.

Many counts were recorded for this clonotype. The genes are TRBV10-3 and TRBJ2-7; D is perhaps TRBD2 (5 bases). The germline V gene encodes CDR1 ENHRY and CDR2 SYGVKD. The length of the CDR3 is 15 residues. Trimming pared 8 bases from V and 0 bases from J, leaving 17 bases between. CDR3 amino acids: CAISYSGRDSYEQYF. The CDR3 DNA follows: TGTGCCATCTCCTATTCCGGTCGGGACTCCTACGAGCAGTACTTC.

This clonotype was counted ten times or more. The CDR3 region is CASRPSGGGTNTEAFF. As DNA, the CDR3 is TGCGCCAGCAGACCCTCCGGCGGGGGAACCAACACTGAAGCTTTCTTT. J is TRBJ1-1 and V is TRBV5-1; TRBD1 might be the D (5 bases). V was pared by 5 bases and J by 2 bases, with 19 bases between. CDR1 and CDR2 (germline): SGHRS, YFSETQ. CDR3 length: 16 residues.

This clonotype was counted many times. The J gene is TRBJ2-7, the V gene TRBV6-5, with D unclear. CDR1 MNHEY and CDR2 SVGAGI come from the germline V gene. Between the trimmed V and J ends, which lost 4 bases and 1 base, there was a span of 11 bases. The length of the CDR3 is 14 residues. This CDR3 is CASSFASESYEQYF. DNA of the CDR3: TGTGCCAGCAGTTTTGCCAGCGAATCCTACGAGCAGTACTTC.

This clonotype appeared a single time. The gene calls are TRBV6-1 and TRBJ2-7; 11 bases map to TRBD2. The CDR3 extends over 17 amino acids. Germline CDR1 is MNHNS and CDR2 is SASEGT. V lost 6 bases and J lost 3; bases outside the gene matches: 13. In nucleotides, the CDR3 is TGTGCCAGCAGCCGCACCGAGGGGACTAGCGGAAACTACGAGCAGTACTTC. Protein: CASSRTEGTSGNYEQYF.

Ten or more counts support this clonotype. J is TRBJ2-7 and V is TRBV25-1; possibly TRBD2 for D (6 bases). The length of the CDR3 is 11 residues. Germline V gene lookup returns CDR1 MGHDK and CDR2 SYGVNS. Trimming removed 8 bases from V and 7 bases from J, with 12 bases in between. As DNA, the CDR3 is TGTGCCAGCTGGATGGGGGGAGAGCAGTACTTC. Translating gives CASWMGGEQYF.

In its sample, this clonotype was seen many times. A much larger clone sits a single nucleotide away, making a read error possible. CDR3 DNA: TGTGCCAGCAGCCAGGGGTTTGAAGGGGTCAAGTCCTACGAGCAGCACTTC. Its protein is CASSQGFEGVKSYEQHF. The chain recombines TRBV14 with TRBJ2-7; D perhaps matches TRBD1 (5 bases). The CDR3 runs 17 residues. The V gene's germline CDR1 is SGHDN and CDR2 FVKESK.

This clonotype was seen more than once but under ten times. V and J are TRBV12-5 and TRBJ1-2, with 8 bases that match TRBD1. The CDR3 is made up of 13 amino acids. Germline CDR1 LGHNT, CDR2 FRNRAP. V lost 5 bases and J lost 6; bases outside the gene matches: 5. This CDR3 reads CASGITGGNGYTF. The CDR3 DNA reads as TGTGCTAGTGGTATAACAGGGGGAAATGGCTACACCTTC.

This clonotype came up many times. CDR3 region: CASSLAGGTSSGNTIYF. The CDR3 nucleotides are TGTGCCAGCAGCTTAGCGGGCGGGACCTCTTCTGGAAACACCATATATTTT. The chain joins TRBV11-1 to TRBJ1-3, with D possibly TRBD1 on 5 matching bases. The germline V and J ends were trimmed by 0 bases and 1 base, with 13 bases remaining between them. Germline CDR1 SGHAT, CDR2 FQDESV (reference sequence). The length of the CDR3 is 17 residues. Combining the CDR3 with reference TRBV11-1 and TRBJ1-3 gives the whole variable domain EAEVAQSPRYKITEKSQAVAFWCDPISGHATLYWYRQILGQGPELLVQFQDESVVDDSQLPKDRFSAERLKGVDSTLKIQPAELGDSAMYLCASSLAGGTSSGNTIYFGEGSWLTVV.

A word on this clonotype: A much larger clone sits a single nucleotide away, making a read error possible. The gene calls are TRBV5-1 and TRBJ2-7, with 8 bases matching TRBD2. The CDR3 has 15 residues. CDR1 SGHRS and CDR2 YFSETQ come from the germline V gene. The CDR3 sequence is CVSRVRGEGRDEQYF. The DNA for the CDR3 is TGCGTCAGCAGGGTGCGGGGGGAGGGCCGGGACGAGCAGTACTTC.